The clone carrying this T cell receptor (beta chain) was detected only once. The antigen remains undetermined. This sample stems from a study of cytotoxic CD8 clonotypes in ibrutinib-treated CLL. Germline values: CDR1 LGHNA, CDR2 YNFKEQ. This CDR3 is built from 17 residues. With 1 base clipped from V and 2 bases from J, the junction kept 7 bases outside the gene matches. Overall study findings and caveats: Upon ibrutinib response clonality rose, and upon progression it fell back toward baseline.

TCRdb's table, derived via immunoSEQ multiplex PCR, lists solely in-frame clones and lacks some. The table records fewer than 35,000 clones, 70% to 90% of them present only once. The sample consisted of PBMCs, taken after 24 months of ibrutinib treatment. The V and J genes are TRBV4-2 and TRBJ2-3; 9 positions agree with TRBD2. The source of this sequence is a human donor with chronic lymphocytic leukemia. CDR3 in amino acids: CASSQASGGFPTDTQYF. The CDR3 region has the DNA TGTGCCAGCAGCCAAGCGAGCGGGGGGTTCCCCACAGATACGCAGTATTTT.